One sample yielded the 20 T cell receptor beta chains listed below, sequenced in a study of T-cell reconstitution after alpha-beta-depleted transplantation in children. This sample's TCRbeta library carried unique molecular identifier barcodes. Each CDR3 protein is one row after TCRdb ran MiXCR on the PCR reads. Among under 750,000 distinct CDR3 sequences listed, under 25% were seen once. Specimen: PBMCs, mostly from graft donor cells, collected 360 days after TCRalphabeta/CD19-depleted stem cell transplant. The receptors here all came from a boy younger than two who had a stem cell transplant for acute myeloid leukemia, so the T cells may come from the graft donor.

This clonotype was seen a handful of times. The rearrangement links TRBV12-3 or TRBV12-4 to TRBJ2-1, with 7 bases matching TRBD1. This CDR3 spans 16 amino acids. V gave up 5 bases and J gave up 3 bases; unmatched junction bases: 10. DNA for the CDR3: TGTGCCAGCAGTCTTTGGAGTGGGACAGTCTACAATGAGCAGTTCTTC. As protein: CASSLWSGTVYNEQFF.

This clonotype was counted many times. The chain recombines TRBV10-3 with TRBJ2-1, with 10 bases fitting TRBD2. Per germline, CDR1 ENHRY and CDR2 SYGVKD. The CDR3 is 15 amino acids. V lost 4 bases to trimming and J lost 12 bases; unmatched junction nucleotides: 12. For the CDR3, the DNA is TGTGCCATCAGTGGAACTAGCGGGATCGTTAGTGGGCAGTTCTTC. It yields the protein CAISGTSGIVSGQFF.

This clonotype was counted only a few times. The V gene is TRBV6-5, the J gene TRBJ1-3; 7 bases match TRBD1. Germline lookup yields CDR1 MNHEY and CDR2 SVGAGI. V lost 6 bases, J lost 2 bases, and 7 bases stayed unmatched. The CDR3 contains 15 residues. CDR3 sequence: CASRRQGLTGNTIYF. CDR3 DNA: TGTGCCAGCAGAAGACAGGGATTAACTGGAAACACCATATATTTT.

This clonotype was counted ten times or more. The chain couples TRBV12-3 or TRBV12-4 to TRBJ2-5; TRBD2 agrees at 9 bases. The CDR3 consists of 16 residues. V gave up 3 bases and J gave up 4 bases; unmatched junction bases: 9. This chain's CDR3 is CASSFVAGALGETQYF. DNA of the CDR3: TGTGCCAGCAGTTTTGTAGCGGGGGCCCTAGGAGAGACCCAGTACTTC.

A single count supports this clonotype. The chain couples TRBV7-2 to TRBJ2-1, with D perhaps given as TRBD1 or TRBD2 (5 bases each). Germline CDR1 SGHTA, CDR2 FQGNSA. This CDR3 region has 17 residues. The V gene lost 3 bases and the J gene lost 4 bases, with 19 bases spanning the gap. Here the CDR3 DNA reads TGTGCCAGCAGCTTCCGGGCCCTCGGGGCCGGGTACAATGAGCAGTTCTTC. Translation gives CASSFRALGAGYNEQFF.

There are many counts of this clonotype. V gene TRBV12-3 or TRBV12-4 combines with J gene TRBJ2-1; perhaps TRBD2 as D (7 bases). The CDR3 runs 15 residues. V was pared by 9 bases and J by 0 bases, with 15 bases between. CDR3 residues: CASTGGGRSYNEQFF. CDR3 coding DNA: TGTGCCAGTACGGGCGGGGGCCGCTCCTACAATGAGCAGTTCTTC.

V usage is TRBV28 and J usage is TRBJ2-2; 9 bases are shared with TRBD2. Germline assignment: CDR1 MDHEN and CDR2 SYDVKM. V lost 7 bases, J lost 4 bases, and 16 bases stayed unmatched. The CDR3 is 18 amino acids. The CDR3 region has the DNA TGTGCCAGCACCCCCAGCGGGGGGCTCGTTTTGTTCACCGGGGAGCTGTTTTTT. It yields the protein CASTPSGGLVLFTGELFF.

The CDR3 region is CASSLMTATTEAFF. The CDR3 bases are TGCGCCAGCAGCTTGATGACCGCCACCACTGAAGCTTTCTTT. V is TRBV5-1 and J is TRBJ1-1; D gene uncertain. Between the trimmed V and J ends, which lost 1 base and 4 bases, there was a span of 11 bases. Germline V gives CDR1 SGHRS, CDR2 YFSETQ. CDR3 length: 14 amino acids.

This rearrangement joins TRBV3-1 to TRBJ2-1; TRBD2 matches 9 bases. With 2 bases clipped from V and 7 bases from J, the junction kept 6 bases outside the gene matches. The CDR3 consists of 15 residues. Looked up from germline, CDR1 is LGHDT and CDR2 is YNNKEL (reference sequence). CDR3 coding DNA: TGTGCCAGCAGCCAACTGCGGGGGGGCGGAAATGAGCAGTTCTTC. This gives the protein CASSQLRGGGNEQFF.

This clonotype has at least ten counts. V gene TRBV6-5 combines with J gene TRBJ1-1; D is undetermined. Trimming took 2 bases from V and 1 from J, leaving 11 bases between them. The CDR3 contains 15 residues. The V gene's germline CDR1 is MNHEY and CDR2 SVGAGI. The CDR3, as DNA: TGTGCCAGCAGTTACAACATACCGCCGAACACTGAAGCTTTCTTT. Protein sequence: CASSYNIPPNTEAFF.

The chain couples TRBV7-8 to TRBJ2-3; no reliable D call. The CDR3 has 14 amino acids. Trimming cost V 1 base and J 4 bases, with 9 bases left between them. CDR1 and CDR2 from the germline V gene are SGHVS and FQNEAQ. The CDR3 loop is CASSLETGADTQYF. The CDR3 bases are TGTGCCAGCAGCTTAGAGACGGGCGCAGATACGCAGTATTTT.

This clonotype appeared a few times. The V and J genes are TRBV20-1 and TRBJ2-1; D tentatively reads TRBD1 or TRBD2 (5 bases each). The CDR3 covers 12 residues. CDR1 and CDR2 from the germline V gene are DFQATT and SNEGSKA (reference sequence). The V end was cut by 5 bases, the J end by 5 bases, with 10 bases between. CDR3 residues: CSAGDPDNEQFF. For the CDR3, the DNA is TGCAGTGCTGGGGACCCGGACAATGAGCAGTTCTTC.

This clonotype has just a few counts. The chain combines TRBV12-3 or TRBV12-4 with TRBJ2-5; D is possibly TRBD1 (6 bases). The CDR3 length is 16 residues. Trimming left V 5 bases short and J 1 base short, with 17 bases between. The CDR3 protein is CASSRLRDKGQETQYF. The DNA for the CDR3 is TGTGCCAGCAGTCGCCTCCGGGACAAAGGCCAAGAGACCCAGTACTTC.

This clonotype was seen ten or more times. The CDR3 loop is CASSFGGGGANEQFF. Here the CDR3 DNA reads TGTGCCAGCAGCTTCGGAGGCGGGGGGGCCAATGAGCAGTTCTTC. This chain connects TRBV11-2 to TRBJ2-1, with 9 positions matching TRBD2. The germline gives CDR1 SGHAT, CDR2 FQNNGV. This CDR3 has 15 amino acids. V trimming: 3 bases; J trimming: 6 bases; junction bases outside the gene matches: 6.

On this clonotype: A much larger clone sits a single nucleotide away, making a read error possible. The chain has TRBV6-5 and TRBJ2-7; possible D gene TRBD1, 6 bases. V shed 0 bases and J shed 0 bases, with 12 bases lying between them. This CDR3 comprises 16 residues. Germline V gene sequence: CDR1 MNHEY, CDR2 SVGAGI. This CDR3 reads CASSYSKADSSYEQYF. CDR3 nucleotides: TGTGCCAGCAGTTACTCGAAGGCGGACAGCTCCTACGAGCAGTACTTC.

The table lists this clonotype with a count of one. The chain recombines TRBV28 with TRBJ1-3; D remains unclear. The CDR3 runs 15 residues. Germline loops: CDR1 MDHEN, CDR2 SYDVKM. Between the trimmed V and J ends, which lost 2 bases and 0 bases, there was a span of 8 bases. The CDR3 reads CASSLKPHSGNTIYF. The CDR3 bases are TGTGCCAGCAGTTTAAAGCCCCACTCTGGAAACACCATATATTTT.

The table lists this clonotype with a count of one. The chain joins TRBV20-1 to TRBJ1-1; D is undetermined. Germline lookup yields CDR1 DFQATT and CDR2 SNEGSKA (reference sequence). The CDR3 is made up of 15 amino acids. Trimming cost V 2 bases and J 1 base, with 14 bases left between them. The CDR3 sequence: CSARPPEMRNTEAFF. Written as DNA, the CDR3 is TGCAGTGCTAGACCTCCAGAGATGCGGAACACTGAAGCTTTCTTT.

This clonotype showed up just a few times. This chain links TRBV20-1 with TRBJ2-1; TRBD1 or TRBD2 may be the D gene (5 bases each). Per germline, CDR1 DFQATT and CDR2 SNEGSKA (reference sequence). V was clipped by 3 bases and J by 2 bases, with 17 bases between them. This CDR3 has 16 amino acids. The CDR3 loop reads CSARPLGGGTYNEQFF. CDR3 in DNA: TGCAGTGCTAGGCCTCTGGGTGGGGGTACCTACAATGAGCAGTTCTTC.

The table lists this clonotype with a few counts. This chain connects TRBV6-1 to TRBJ1-2; unclear D gene. Germline V gene lookup returns CDR1 MNHNS and CDR2 SASEGT. Trimming pared 8 bases from V and 12 bases from J, leaving 16 bases between. CDR3 length: 11 amino acids. The CDR3, as DNA: TGTGCCAGCTCCCCTCCGCCCGGACACACCTTC. Its protein is CASSPPPGHTF.

This clonotype was seen more than once but under ten times. The chain is built from TRBV20-1 and TRBJ2-5; 10 nucleotides line up with TRBD2. The CDR3 runs to 14 residues. Unmatched junction bases numbered 10, after V lost 7 bases and J lost 5 bases. From germline, CDR1 is DFQATT and CDR2 SNEGSKA (reference sequence). CDR3 DNA: TGCAGTGTGAGCCTAGCGGGGGAATGGGAGACCCAGTACTTC. Protein: CSVSLAGEWETQYF.